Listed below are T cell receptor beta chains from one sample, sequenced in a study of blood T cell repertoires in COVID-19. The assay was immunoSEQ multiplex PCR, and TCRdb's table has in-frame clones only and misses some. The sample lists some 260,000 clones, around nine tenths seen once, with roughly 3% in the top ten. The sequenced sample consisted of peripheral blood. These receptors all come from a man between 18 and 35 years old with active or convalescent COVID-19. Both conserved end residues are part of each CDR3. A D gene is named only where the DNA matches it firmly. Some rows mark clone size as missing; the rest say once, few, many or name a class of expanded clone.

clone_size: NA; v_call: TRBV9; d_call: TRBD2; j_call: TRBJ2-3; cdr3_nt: TGTGCCAGCAGCGTAGGGGTCGTAGGGGCGGGAGTCAAGCAAGATACGCAGTATTTT; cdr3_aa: CASSVGVVGAGVKQDTQYF
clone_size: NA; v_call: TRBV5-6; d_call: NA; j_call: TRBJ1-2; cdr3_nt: TGTGCCAGCAGCTTGGCCAGGGTATCGTCCTACTATGGCTACACCTTC; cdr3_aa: CASSLARVSSYYGYTF
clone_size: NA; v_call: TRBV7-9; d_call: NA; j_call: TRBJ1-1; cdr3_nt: TGTGCCAGCAGCTTAAACAGTAACACTGAAGCTTTCTTT; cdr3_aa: CASSLNSNTEAFF
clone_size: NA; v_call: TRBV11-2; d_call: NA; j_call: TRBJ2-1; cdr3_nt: TGTGCCAGCAGCTTCAGGAATGAGCAGTTCTTC; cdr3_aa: CASSFRNEQFF
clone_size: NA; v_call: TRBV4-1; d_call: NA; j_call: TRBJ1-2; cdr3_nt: TGCGCCAGCAGCCAAGTCGGTGGCCAGGTGGGCTACACCTTC; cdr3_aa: CASSQVGGQVGYTF
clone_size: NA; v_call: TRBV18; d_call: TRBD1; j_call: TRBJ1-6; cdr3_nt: TGTGCCAGCTCACCAGACAGGGGGCGTTTTTCACCCCTCCACTTT; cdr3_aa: CASSPDRGRFSPLHF
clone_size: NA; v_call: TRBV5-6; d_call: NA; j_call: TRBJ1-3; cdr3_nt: TGTGCCAGCAGCCCCTGGACTCTCCCCTCTGGAAACACCATATATTTT; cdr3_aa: CASSPWTLPSGNTIYF
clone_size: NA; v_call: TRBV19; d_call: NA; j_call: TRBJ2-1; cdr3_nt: TGTGCCAGTAATCCTGGGAGACAGGCTACCTACAATGAGCAGTTCTTC; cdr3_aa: CASNPGRQATYNEQFF
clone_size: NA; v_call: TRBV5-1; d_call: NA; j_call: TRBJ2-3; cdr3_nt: TGCGCCAGCAGCTCTTCTCCGGGCGGGACAGATACGCAGTATTTT; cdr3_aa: CASSSSPGGTDTQYF
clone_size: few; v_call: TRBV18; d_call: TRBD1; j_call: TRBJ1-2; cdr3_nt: TGTGCCAGCTCACAACAGGGGGCGGGCTACACCTTC; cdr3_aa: CASSQQGAGYTF
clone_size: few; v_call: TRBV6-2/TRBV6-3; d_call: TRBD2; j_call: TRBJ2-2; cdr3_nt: TGTGCCAGCAGTAAACATCCTAGCGGGGGTGCTGGGGAGCTGTTTTTT; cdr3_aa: CASSKHPSGGAGELFF
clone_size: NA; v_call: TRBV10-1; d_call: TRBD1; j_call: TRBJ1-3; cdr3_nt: TGCGCCAGCAGTAACGGACAGGGGACTGGAAACACCATATATTTT; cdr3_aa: CASSNGQGTGNTIYF
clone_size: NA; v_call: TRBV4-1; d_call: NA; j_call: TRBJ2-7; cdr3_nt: TGCGCCAGCAGCCAGGCCAGCCTCAGGGTCTACGAGCAGTACTTC; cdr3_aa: CASSQASLRVYEQYF
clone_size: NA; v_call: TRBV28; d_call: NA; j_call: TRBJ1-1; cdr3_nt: TGTGCCAGCAGTTTATTTGCAGGGGAGAACACTGAAGCTTTCTTT; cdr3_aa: CASSLFAGENTEAFF
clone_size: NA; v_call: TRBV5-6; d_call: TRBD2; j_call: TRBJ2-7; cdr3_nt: TGTGCCAGCAGCCGCATGACTAGCGATTCGTCCGAGCAGTACTTC; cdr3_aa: CASSRMTSDSSEQYF
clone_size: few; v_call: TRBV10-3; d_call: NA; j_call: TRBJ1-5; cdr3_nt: TGTGCCATCAGTGAGTCTTATAGCAATCAGCCCCAGCATTTT; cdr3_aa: CAISESYSNQPQHF
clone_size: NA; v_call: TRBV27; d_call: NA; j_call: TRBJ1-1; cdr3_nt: TGTGCCAGCAGTCCTTGGGTGGGACACTTCAGTTTAAACACTGAAGCTTTCTTT; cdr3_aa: CASSPWVGHFSLNTEAFF
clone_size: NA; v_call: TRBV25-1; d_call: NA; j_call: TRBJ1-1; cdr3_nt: TGTGCCAGCAGGGCGAACACTGAAGCTTTCTTT; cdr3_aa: CASRANTEAFF
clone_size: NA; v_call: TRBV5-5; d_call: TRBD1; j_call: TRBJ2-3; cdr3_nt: TGTGCCAGCAGCTCCTGGACAGGGAAAAGGGCAGATACGCAGTATTTT; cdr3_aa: CASSSWTGKRADTQYF
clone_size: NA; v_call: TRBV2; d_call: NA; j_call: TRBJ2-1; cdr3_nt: TGTGCCAGTAACATATGGGCCGATGAGCAGTTCTTC; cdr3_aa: CASNIWADEQFF
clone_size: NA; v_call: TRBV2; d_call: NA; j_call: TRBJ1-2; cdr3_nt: TGTGCCAGCAGCCTTGACATGACCTTCTATGGCTACACCTTC; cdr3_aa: CASSLDMTFYGYTF
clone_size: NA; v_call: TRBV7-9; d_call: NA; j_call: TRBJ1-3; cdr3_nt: TGTGCCAGCAGCTTAGGCACGGGGTCTGGAAACACCATATATTTT; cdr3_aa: CASSLGTGSGNTIYF
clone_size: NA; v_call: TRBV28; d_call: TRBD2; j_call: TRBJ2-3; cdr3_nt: TGTGCCAGCAGCCCCGGGACTAGCGTAGATACGCAGTATTTT; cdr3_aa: CASSPGTSVDTQYF
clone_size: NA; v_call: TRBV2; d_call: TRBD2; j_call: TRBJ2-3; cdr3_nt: TGTGCCAGCATCCCGGCAGCCCTGGGGGAGGGGCAGTATTTT; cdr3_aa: CASIPAALGEGQYF
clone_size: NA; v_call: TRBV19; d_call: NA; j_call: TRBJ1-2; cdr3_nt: TGTGCCAGCGACCCTGGACAGTTTAACTATGGCTACACCTTC; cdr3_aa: CASDPGQFNYGYTF
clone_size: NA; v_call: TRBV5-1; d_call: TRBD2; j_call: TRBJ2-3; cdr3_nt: TGCGCCAGCCGACTAGCGGCAACTAGCACAGATACGCAGTATTTT; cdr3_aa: CASRLAATSTDTQYF
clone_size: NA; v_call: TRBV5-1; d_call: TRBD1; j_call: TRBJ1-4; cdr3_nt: TGCGCCAGCAGCTTGCAGGGGGCAAGGGGTAATGAAAAACTGTTTTTT; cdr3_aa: CASSLQGARGNEKLFF
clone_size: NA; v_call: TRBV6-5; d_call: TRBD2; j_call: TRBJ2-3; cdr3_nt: TGTGCCAGCAGTTACAAGCGGGAGGGGACAGATACGCAGTATTTT; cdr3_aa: CASSYKREGTDTQYF
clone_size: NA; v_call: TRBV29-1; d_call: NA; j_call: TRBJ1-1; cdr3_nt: TGCAGCACCGAAACAGGGAAGGTAACTGAAGCTTTCTTT; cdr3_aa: CSTETGKVTEAFF
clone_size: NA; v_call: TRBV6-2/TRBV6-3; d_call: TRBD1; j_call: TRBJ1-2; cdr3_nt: TGTGCCAGCAGCCGGGACAGGGCGGATGGCTACACCTTC; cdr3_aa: CASSRDRADGYTF
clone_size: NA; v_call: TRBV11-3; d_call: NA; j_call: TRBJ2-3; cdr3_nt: TGTGCCAGCAGGGCCAGTGAAGCTCCGGGGGAAGATACGCAGTATTTT; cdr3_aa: CASRASEAPGEDTQYF
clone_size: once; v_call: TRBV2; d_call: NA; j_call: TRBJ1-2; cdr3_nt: TGTGCCAGCAGTACACAGGGATCTAACTATGGCTACACCTTC; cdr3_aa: CASSTQGSNYGYTF
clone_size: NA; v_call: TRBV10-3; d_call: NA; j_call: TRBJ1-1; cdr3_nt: TGTGCCATCAGTGAGTGGGGTGGACAGATGAACACTGAAGCTTTCTTT; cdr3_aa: CAISEWGGQMNTEAFF
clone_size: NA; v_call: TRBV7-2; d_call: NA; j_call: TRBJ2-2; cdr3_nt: TGTGCCAGCACCCCCCAGGACACCGGGGAGCTGTTTTTT; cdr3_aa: CASTPQDTGELFF
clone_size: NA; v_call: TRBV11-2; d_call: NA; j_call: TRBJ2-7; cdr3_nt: TGTGCCAGCAGCCCGCGGCGGGGCTTGAGCTTAAACTACGAGCAGTACTTC; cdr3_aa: CASSPRRGLSLNYEQYF
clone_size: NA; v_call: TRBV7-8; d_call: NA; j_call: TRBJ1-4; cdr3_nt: TGTGCCAGCAGCTTAGGGGCAGGGGAAGATGAAAAACTGTTTTTT; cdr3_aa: CASSLGAGEDEKLFF
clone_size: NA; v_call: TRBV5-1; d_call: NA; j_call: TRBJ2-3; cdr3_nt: TGCGCCAGCAGCTTGGTGCGCCAAGACACAGATACGCAGTATTTT; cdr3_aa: CASSLVRQDTDTQYF
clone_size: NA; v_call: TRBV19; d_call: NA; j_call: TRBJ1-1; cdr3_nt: TGTGCCAGTAGTACGGAGGTCGGCAGGACTGAAGCTTTCTTT; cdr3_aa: CASSTEVGRTEAFF
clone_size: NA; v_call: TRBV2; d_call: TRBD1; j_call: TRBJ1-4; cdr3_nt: TGTGCCAGCAGAGTTCGGGACAGGGCCGAAAAACTGTTTTTT; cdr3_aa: CASRVRDRAEKLFF
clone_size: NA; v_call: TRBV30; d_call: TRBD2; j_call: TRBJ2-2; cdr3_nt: TGTGCCTGGAAACGACGCGGGGGGTCGTGGGGCGGGGAGCTGTTTTTT; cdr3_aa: CAWKRRGGSWGGELFF
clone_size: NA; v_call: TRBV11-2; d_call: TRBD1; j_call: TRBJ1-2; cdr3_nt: TGTGCCAGCAGCGACCCACAGGGGTTCAGCTATGGCTACACCTTC; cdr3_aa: CASSDPQGFSYGYTF
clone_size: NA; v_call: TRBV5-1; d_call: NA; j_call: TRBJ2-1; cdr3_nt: TGCGCCAGCAGCTCCGGCGGCCGATCCTACAATGAGCAGTTCTTC; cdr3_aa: CASSSGGRSYNEQFF
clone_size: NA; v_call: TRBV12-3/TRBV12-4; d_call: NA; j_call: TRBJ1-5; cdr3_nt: TGTGCCAGCAGCCCAAACAGGGCTCAGCCCCAGCATTTT; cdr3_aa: CASSPNRAQPQHF
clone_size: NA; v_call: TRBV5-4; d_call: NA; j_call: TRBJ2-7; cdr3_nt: TGTGCCAGCAGCTTGGAGCCCACTAGGTCCGAGCAGTACTTC; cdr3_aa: CASSLEPTRSEQYF
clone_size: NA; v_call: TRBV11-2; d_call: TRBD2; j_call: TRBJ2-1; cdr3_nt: TGTGCCAGCAGCTTATTTGTTAGCGGGGGGGTCTCCTACAATGAGCAGTTCTTC; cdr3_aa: CASSLFVSGGVSYNEQFF
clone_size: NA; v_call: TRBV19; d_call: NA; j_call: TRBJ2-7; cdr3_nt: TGTGCCAGTAGTCTGGGACTTGCATCGTACGAGCAGTACTTC; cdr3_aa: CASSLGLASYEQYF
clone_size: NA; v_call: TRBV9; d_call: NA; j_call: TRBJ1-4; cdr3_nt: TGTGCCAGCAGCGTAGGGTCGGCAACTCGTGGAGCTAATGAAAAACTGTTTTTT; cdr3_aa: CASSVGSATRGANEKLFF
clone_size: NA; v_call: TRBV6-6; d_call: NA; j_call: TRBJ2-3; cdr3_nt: TGTGCCAGCAGTTACTCCGGAGGAGGCACAGATACGCAGTATTTT; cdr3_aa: CASSYSGGGTDTQYF
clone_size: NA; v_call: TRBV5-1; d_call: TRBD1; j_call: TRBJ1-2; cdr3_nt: TGCGCCAGCAGACTAGGACAGGGGGACTATGGCTACACCTTC; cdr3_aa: CASRLGQGDYGYTF
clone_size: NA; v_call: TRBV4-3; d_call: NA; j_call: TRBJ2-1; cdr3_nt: TGCGCCAGCAGCCAAGGAGCGGAATTCTACAATGAGCAGTTCTTC; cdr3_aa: CASSQGAEFYNEQFF
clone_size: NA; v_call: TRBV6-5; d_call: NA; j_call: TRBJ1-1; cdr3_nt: TGTGCCAGCAGTTACTCGGAGGGAAACACTGAAGCTTTCTTT; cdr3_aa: CASSYSEGNTEAFF
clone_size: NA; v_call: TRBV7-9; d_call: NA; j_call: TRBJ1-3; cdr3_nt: TGTGCCAGCAGGAACATGGGGGGTCACTCTGGAAACACCATATATTTT; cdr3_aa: CASRNMGGHSGNTIYF
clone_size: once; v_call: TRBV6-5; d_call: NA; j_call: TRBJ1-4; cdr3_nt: TGTGCCACCTATCGGACCGGAGGTGAAAAACTGTTTTTT; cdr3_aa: CATYRTGGEKLFF
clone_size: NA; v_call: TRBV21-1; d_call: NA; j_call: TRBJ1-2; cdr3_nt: TGTGCTTCGAACTATGGCTACACCTTC; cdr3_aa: CASNYGYTF
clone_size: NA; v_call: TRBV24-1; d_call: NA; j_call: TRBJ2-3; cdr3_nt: TGTGCCACCAGTGATTCTCCGGTGTCGGATACGCAGTATTTT; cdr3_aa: CATSDSPVSDTQYF
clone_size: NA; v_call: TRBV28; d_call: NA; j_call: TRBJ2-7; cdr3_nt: TGTGCCAGCAGTAGTTTTCAGGGACTGAAATACGAGCAGTACTTC; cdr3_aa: CASSSFQGLKYEQYF
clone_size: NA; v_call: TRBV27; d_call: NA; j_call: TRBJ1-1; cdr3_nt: TGTGCCAGCAGTTTCGAGGAGAACACTGAAGCTTTCTTT; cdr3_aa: CASSFEENTEAFF
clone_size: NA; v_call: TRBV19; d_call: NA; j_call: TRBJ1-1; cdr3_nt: TGTGCCAGTATCCAGGGGCCTGAAGCTTTCTTT; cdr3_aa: CASIQGPEAFF
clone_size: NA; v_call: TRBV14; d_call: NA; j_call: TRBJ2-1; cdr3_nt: TGTGCCAGCAGCGTTATAGGGGCGAATGAGCAGTTCTTC; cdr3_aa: CASSVIGANEQFF
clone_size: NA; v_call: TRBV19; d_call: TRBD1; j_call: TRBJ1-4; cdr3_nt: TGTGCCAGTAGACCGGGACAGGGCTTTGAAAAACTGTTTTTT; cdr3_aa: CASRPGQGFEKLFF